This entry features one T cell receptor beta chain sequence. Its antigen is not known. This record comes from a study of T cell clonotyping in hematopoietic cell transplantation. Broader study findings: At the given depth, recipient repertoires were over 95% de novo clonotypes.

The CDR3 runs 13 residues. V lost 4 bases and J lost 0, with 7 bases in between. Germline V gene data show CDR1 as SGHTA and CDR2 as FQGNSA. Some clones are missing from TCRdb's copy, which holds only in-frame ones; the method was immunoSEQ multiplex PCR. This table holds 20,000 or so clones, 65% to 85% found once. Sequenced sample: peripheral blood mononuclear cells. The clonotype originates from a man aged 60 to 75 in good health. Some clones in this sample may be carry-over from other donors' samples. The chain combines TRBV7-2 with TRBJ2-7; no definite D call. CDR3 in DNA: TGTGCCAGCAGCTCTACGAGCTCCTACGAGCAGTACTTC. Encoded protein: CASSSTSSYEQYF. Together with reference TRBV7-2 and TRBJ2-7, the CDR3 gives the full variable domain: GAGVSQSPSNKVTEKGKDVELRCDPISGHTALYWYRQSLGQGLEFLIYFQGNSAPDKSGLPSDRFSAERTGGSVSTLTIQRTQQEDSAVYLCASSSTSSYEQYFGPGTRLTVT.